Below, 5 T cell receptor beta chains from the same sample are listed, as sequenced in a study of T cell changes during pregnancy in multiple sclerosis. The data were produced by immunoSEQ multiplex PCR, yet TCRdb's version contains in-frame clones alone and is incomplete. The sample consists of fewer than 35,000 clones, around 90% of them appearing once. Sequenced material: CD4+ T cells from peripheral blood mononuclear cells, taken in the second trimester of pregnancy. These receptors all stem from a female donor in good health, enrolled as a control in a pregnancy study.

The chain carries TRBV5-4 and TRBJ2-5, with 9 bases identical to TRBD2. This CDR3 region has 17 residues. CDR1 is SGHNT, CDR2 YYREEE, per germline (reference sequence). Trimming cost V 0 bases and J 4 bases; bases outside gene matches: 10. CDR3 protein: CASSLGVAGVRVETQYF. The CDR3 nucleotides are TGTGCCAGCAGCTTGGGGGTAGCGGGAGTGCGGGTAGAGACCCAGTACTTC. Complete variable domain (other parts from reference TRBV5-4 and TRBJ2-5): ETGVTQSPTHLIKTRGQQVTLRCSSQSGHNTVSWYQQALGQGPQFIFQYYREEENGRGNFPPRFSGLQFPNYSSELNVNALELDDSALYLCASSLGVAGVRVETQYFGPGTRLLVL.

The DNA for the CDR3 is TGTGCCAGCAGTTACTCGCTGGGCTCGGAACTGTTTTTT. Protein product: CASSYSLGSELFF. The J gene is TRBJ1-4, the V gene TRBV6-6; D gene unclear. V lost 0 bases and J lost 12, with 11 bases in between. From germline, CDR1 is MNHNY and CDR2 SVGAGI (reference sequence). The CDR3 consists of 13 residues.

The J gene is TRBJ2-1, the V gene TRBV7-2, with 8 nucleotides matching TRBD2. With 5 bases clipped from V and 0 bases from J, the junction kept 12 bases outside the gene matches. The CDR3 length is 18 residues. Germline values: CDR1 SGHTA, CDR2 FQGNSA. The CDR3: CASSAPLSGGYSYNEQFF. The DNA for the CDR3 is TGTGCCAGCAGCGCGCCTCTCAGCGGGGGATACTCCTACAATGAGCAGTTCTTC. Together with reference TRBV7-2 and TRBJ2-1, the CDR3 gives the full variable domain: GAGVSQSPSNKVTEKGKDVELRCDPISGHTALYWYRQSLGQGLEFLIYFQGNSAPDKSGLPSDRFSAERTGGSVSTLTIQRTQQEDSAVYLCASSAPLSGGYSYNEQFFGPGTRLTVL.

This clone was seen only once. The rearrangement uses TRBV7-2 and TRBJ2-5; maybe TRBD2 (5 bases). This CDR3 region has 13 residues. V was cut by 5 bases and J by 9 bases, with 16 bases left in between. Germline loops: CDR1 SGHTA, CDR2 FQGNSA. CDR3 amino acids: CASSLGGDRSQYF. In DNA form, the CDR3 reads TGTGCCAGCAGCCTAGGAGGAGATCGTTCCCAGTACTTC.

The chain recombines TRBV7-2 with TRBJ2-1; a possible D gene is TRBD2 (5 bases). Trimming stripped 3 bases from V and 5 bases from J, with 17 bases between. The length of the CDR3 is 16 residues. Per germline, CDR1 SGHTA and CDR2 FQGNSA. As DNA, the CDR3 is TGTGCCAGCAGCTTTATTTCCTGGAGGTCTGACAATGAGCAGTTCTTC. The encoded protein is CASSFISWRSDNEQFF.